This T cell receptor beta chain stems from a study of spatial heterogeneity in lung cancer (dated by TCRdb to about 2019). Concerning the study at large: More beta-chain than alpha-chain transcripts were consistently detected, likely reflecting higher beta-chain transcript abundance. A strong correlation was found between TCR transcript counts in tumor regions and a T cell transcriptional module score from matched bulk RNA-seq. In the raw uncorrected reads, each unique combination of TCR and UMI appeared more than ten times on average. TCR alpha and beta repertoires were quantitatively compared across multiple tumor regions, matched nontumor lung and blood in non-small cell lung cancer. Nonsynonymous mutation counts, determined by whole-exome sequencing of tumor tissue, were related to features of the TCR repertoire. Both alpha and beta chains were TCR-sequenced in 200 to 250 tumor regions, approximately 64 matched nontumor lung samples and around 54 PBMC samples obtained at surgery. Overall results and qualifications from the work: Counts of ubiquitous and regional expanded TCRs correlated with counts of ubiquitous and regional nonsynonymous mutations, respectively. Additional single-cell paired TCR alpha and beta sequencing was considered necessary to confirm, at a functional level, the hypothesis that regional TCRs recognize regional mutations. The number of expanded intratumoral alpha and beta TCRs correlated with the tumor nonsynonymous mutation count. TCR-seq coverage of tumor T cells was estimated to be only roughly 7% for alpha chains and around 13% for beta chains.

CDR1 LNHNV and CDR2 YYDKDF were looked up in the germline V gene (reference sequence). The CDR3 has 12 amino acids, counting the end cysteine and phenylalanine. The read is trimmed to its CDR3 DNA, 36 bases read in frame from base 1. V lost 9 bases and J lost 5 bases; the stretch between them is 13 bases long. The time point label of this sample denotes: sample taken at primary tumor resection. The donors were approximately 70 patients from the lung TRACERx cohort who had early-stage, untreated non-small cell lung cancer. TCR sequencing used whole RNA extracted from tumor and nontumor lung tissue, or from cryopreserved PBMC samples, without cell sorting. Patients were selected for TCR sequencing only if sufficient RNA was available from at least two tumor regions. A lung pathologist reviewed the tumor and adjacent nontumor lung specimens before the specimens were selected. The library was obtained by 5' RACE. The listed sequencing device is NextSeq 500. In the TCR library protocol, a unique molecular identifier was attached to each TCR cDNA molecule so that PCR and sequencing errors could be corrected. In the paper's pipeline: TCR identification, UMI-based error correction and CDR3 extraction were all carried out with Decombinator tools. TCRs above a frequency of 2 per 1,000, corresponding to the top 1% of the tumor frequency distribution, were defined as expanded. Expanded tumor TCRs statistically deemed absent (corrected P<0.05) from at least one tumor region were classed as regional, and all other expanded tumor TCRs were classed as ubiquitous. Renyi diversity was computed with the R vegan package after each repertoire had been subsampled 100 times to 5,000 TCRs. To build CDR3 similarity networks, amino acid triplet string-kernel similarity was used, and CDR3s were connected when their pairwise similarity was above 0.82. TCRdb reprocessed the public reads (quality trimming at Q25 with fastp, clone calling with MiXCR) and kept in-frame beta chains. Identical CDR3 proteins give one entry, which carries the most common genes and DNA. Clone size and V and J calls follow TCRdb, not the original study. Counted in this sample were about 1,500 distinct CDR3 sequences; 15% to 18% of them appeared once. The top ten constitute roughly an eighth of the sample.

Remarks on this clonotype: The clone's antigen remains unknown. Per-nucleotide qualities are absent, and no much larger clonotype sits a single base away. Since it is a stray read in a library aimed at alpha chains, this beta chain has a size that is not meaningful.

This specimen was lung tumor tissue, taken at surgery. The chain is made from TRBV15 and TRBJ2-5; 5 matching bases give a weak D call of TRBD2. This receptor was obtained from a male donor with early-stage non-small cell lung cancer. The CDR3 loop reads CATSPGGETQYF. The DNA sequence is given as TGTGCCACGAGTCCCGGCGGGGAGACCCAGTACTTC. With the portions outside the CDR3 filled from the reference TRBV15 and TRBJ2-5 genes, the complete variable region becomes DAMVIQNPRYQVTQFGKPVTLSCSQTLNHNVMYWYQQKSSQAPKLLFHYYDKDFNNEADTPDNFQSRRPNTSFCFLDIRSPGLGDTAMYLCATSPGGETQYFGPGTRLLVL.